A single sample is the source of the 19 T cell receptor beta chains below, sequenced in a study of T cell changes during pregnancy in multiple sclerosis. Profiling relied on immunoSEQ multiplex PCR, and the TCRdb table lists in-frame clones only, not all of them. The profile covers 35,000 to 50,000 clones, with around four fifths appearing a single time and about 0.6% taken by the ten largest. The specimen was CD4+ T cells from peripheral blood mononuclear cells, collected before pregnancy. Receptors were obtained from a female donor with multiple sclerosis, enrolled in a pregnancy study.

The gene calls are TRBV23-1 and TRBJ2-7; the match to TRBD1 covers 8 bases. TRBV23-1 is an open reading frame whose function is uncertain. The CDR3 extends over 16 amino acids. V trimming: 0 bases; J trimming: 5 bases; junction bases outside the gene matches: 9. The DNA of the CDR3 is TGCGCCAGCAGTCAATCGGACAGGGCGATCCCCCACGAGCAGTACTTC. Translated, it gives CASSQSDRAIPHEQYF.

The chain uses TRBV6-5 and TRBJ1-1; weak D call: TRBD1 (5 bases). Germline V gives CDR1 MNHEY, CDR2 SVGAGI. The V gene lost 4 bases and the J gene lost 2 bases, with 17 bases spanning the gap. This CDR3 has 16 residues. DNA for the CDR3: TGTGCCAGCAGTTCCCCCGGGGGGGTGAGAAACACTGAAGCTTTCTTT. This codes for CASSSPGGVRNTEAFF.

V usage is TRBV11-2 and J usage is TRBJ2-5; 8 bases are shared with TRBD2. In germline, CDR1 is SGHAT, CDR2 FQNNGV. The junction had 16 bases not matched to a gene; V was cut back by 5 bases and J by 5 bases. The CDR3 consists of 17 residues. The CDR3 region is CASSPGRGLRGGETQYF. CDR3 nucleotide sequence: TGTGCCAGCAGCCCCGGGAGGGGACTACGAGGTGGGGAGACCCAGTACTTC.

As DNA, the CDR3 is TGTGCCAGCAGCTTTCAGGGGAGAGGCGAAAAACTGTTTTTT. Its protein is CASSFQGRGEKLFF. The chain joins TRBV2 to TRBJ1-4; possibly TRBD1 for D (6 bases). Per the germline V gene, CDR1 is SNHLY and CDR2 is FYNNEI. V was clipped by 6 bases and J by 8 bases, with 16 bases between them. This CDR3 has 14 residues.

The chain's CDR3 is CASSPRKTSGGADEQFF. In DNA, the CDR3 is TGCGCCAGCAGCCCCAGGAAAACTAGCGGGGGGGCCGATGAGCAGTTCTTC. V gene TRBV5-1 combines with J gene TRBJ2-1; the match to TRBD2 covers 13 bases. Germline V lookup: CDR1 SGHRS, CDR2 YFSETQ. This CDR3 has 17 residues. V shed 4 bases and J 8 bases; nucleotides not matched to a gene: 12. Full variable domain (missing parts from reference TRBV5-1 and TRBJ2-1): KAGVTQTPRYLIKTRGQQVTLSCSPISGHRSVSWYQQTPGQGLQFLFEYFSETQRNKGNFPGRFSGRQFSNSRSEMNVSTLELGDSALYLCASSPRKTSGGADEQFFGPGTRLTVL.

The rearrangement links TRBV15 to TRBJ2-3, with 10 positions matching TRBD1. The CDR3 contains 19 residues. The junction had 17 bases not matched to a gene; V was cut back by 4 bases and J by 4 bases. CDR1 LNHNV and CDR2 YYDKDF come from the germline V gene (reference sequence). The CDR3 sequence is CATSTRKLRQGAGADTQYF. The CDR3 DNA reads as TGTGCCACCAGCACCCGCAAATTAAGACAGGGGGCCGGAGCAGATACGCAGTATTTT.

This clone was seen only once. The chain uses TRBV19 and TRBJ2-7, with 10 bases matching TRBD2. Germline CDR1 is LNHDA and CDR2 is SQIVND (reference sequence). This CDR3 contains 15 residues. The ends lost 4 bases at V and 5 bases at J; junction bases unmatched: 8. The CDR3 sequence is CASSNLAGGTHEQYF. The DNA of the CDR3 is TGTGCCAGTAGTAATTTAGCGGGAGGCACCCACGAGCAGTACTTC.

The chain couples TRBV6-1 to TRBJ1-1, with 7 bases matching TRBD1. The CDR3 is made up of 12 amino acids. Germline assignment: CDR1 MNHNS and CDR2 SASEGT. V lost 10 bases to trimming and J lost 6 bases; unmatched junction nucleotides: 8. The CDR3 reads CATDRVRAEAFF. Here the CDR3 DNA reads TGTGCCACCGACAGGGTTAGGGCTGAAGCTTTCTTT.

J is TRBJ2-7 and V is TRBV7-2; tentative D call: TRBD1 (6 bases). Germline V CDR1 and CDR2: SGHTA, FQGNSA. CDR3 length equals 13 residues. Trimming took 6 bases from V and 0 from J, leaving 9 bases between them. CDR3 region: CASSWTDSYEQYF. CDR3 sequence (DNA): TGTGCCAGCAGTTGGACAGACTCCTACGAGCAGTACTTC.

The genes are TRBV5-1 and TRBJ1-1; 8 bases map to TRBD1. The CDR3 spans 14 residues. J lost 4 bases, V lost 0 bases, and 2 bases had no gene match. The germline CDR1 and CDR2 sequences are SGHRS and YFSETQ. The CDR3 nucleotides are TGCGCCAGCAGCTTGGGAACAGGGGGCACTGAAGCTTTCTTT. Its protein product is CASSLGTGGTEAFF.

V and J are TRBV6-1 and TRBJ2-7; tentatively, D is TRBD1 (6 bases). From germline, CDR1 is MNHNS and CDR2 SASEGT. Trimming stripped 7 bases from V and 7 bases from J, with 17 bases between. The CDR3 totals 13 residues. This chain's CDR3 is CASKGSGVGEQYF. Here the CDR3 DNA reads TGTGCCAGCAAAGGGTCAGGGGTAGGGGAGCAGTACTTC.

This clone was recorded a few times. J is TRBJ1-6 and V is TRBV7-2, with D uncertain. V lost 3 bases, J lost 4 bases, and 7 bases lay in between. Germline CDR1 reads SGHTA; CDR2 reads FQGNSA. The CDR3 covers 14 residues. The CDR3 bases are TGTGCCAGCAGCTTCCTGGAGTATAATTCACCCCTCCACTTT. It yields the protein CASSFLEYNSPLHF.

The chain employs TRBV28 and TRBJ2-6; D ambiguous. Germline CDR1 reads MDHEN; CDR2 reads SYDVKM. CDR3 length equals 15 residues. Between the trimmed V and J ends, which lost 6 bases and 0 bases, there was a span of 9 bases. CDR3 amino acids: CASSTSSSGANVLTF. DNA for the CDR3: TGTGCCAGCAGCACGAGTAGCTCTGGGGCCAACGTCCTGACTTTC.

The chain has TRBV10-3 and TRBJ1-1, with 7 nucleotides matching TRBD1. The CDR3 totals 14 residues. CDR1 is ENHRY and CDR2 is SYGVKD in the germline V gene. Trimming removed 2 bases from V and 4 bases from J; junction bases left unmatched: 4. The CDR3 DNA sequence: TGTGCCATCAGTGAGACGGGACAGCTCACTGAAGCTTTCTTT. As protein: CAISETGQLTEAFF.

The chain is built from TRBV7-6 and TRBJ1-1; 7 bases are a match to TRBD1. The CDR3 has 14 amino acids. The V segment lost 5 bases and the J segment 1 base; nucleotides outside the gene matches: 4. Germline V lookup: CDR1 SGHVS, CDR2 FNYEAQ. CDR3 protein: CASSPWTGNTEAFF. The DNA of the CDR3 is TGTGCCAGCAGCCCTTGGACAGGGAACACTGAAGCTTTCTTT. Using reference TRBV7-6 and TRBJ1-1 for the parts outside the CDR3, the full variable domain is GAGVSQSPRYKVTKRGQDVALRCDPISGHVSLYWYRQALGQGPEFLTYFNYEAQQDKSGLPNDRFSAERPEGSISTLTIQRTEQRDSAMYRCASSPWTGNTEAFFGQGTRLTVV.

The chain links TRBV6-4 to TRBJ2-7; possibly TRBD1 for D (7 bases). This CDR3 is built from 16 residues. Germline assignment: CDR1 MRHNA and CDR2 SNTAGT. Trimming removed 7 bases at V and 3 bases at J, with 22 bases between. CDR3 residues: CASIHRGRGKRYEQYF. The CDR3 DNA reads as TGTGCCAGCATTCACAGGGGCCGCGGGAAGCGCTACGAGCAGTACTTC.

The J gene is TRBJ1-2, the V gene TRBV6-6; D is perhaps TRBD1 (6 bases). The ends were cut back, 11 bases at V and 7 bases at J, with 14 bases in the middle. The CDR3 extends over 11 amino acids. Germline CDR1 MNHNY, CDR2 SVGAGI (reference sequence). The CDR3 sequence is CAGSGGAGYTF. The CDR3 DNA reads as TGTGCCGGGAGCGGGGGGGCTGGCTACACCTTC.

V is TRBV5-4 and J is TRBJ1-2, with D possibly being TRBD1 (5 bases). Trimming left V 2 bases short and J 2 bases short, with 7 bases between. The CDR3 totals 13 residues. The germline CDR1 and CDR2 sequences are SGHNT and YYREEE (reference sequence). Written as DNA, the CDR3 is TGTGCCAGCAGCTTTGACAGAAACTATGGCTACACCTTC. This gives the protein CASSFDRNYGYTF.

The chain couples TRBV9 to TRBJ1-2; 9 bases agree with TRBD1. This CDR3 region has 15 residues. After removal of 2 bases from V and 4 bases from J, the junction contained 6 bases not matched to a gene. Germline CDR1 SGDLS, CDR2 YYNGEE. In nucleotides, the CDR3 is TGTGCCAGCAGCGTTACAGGGGGCATTGGCTATGGCTACACCTTC. This translates into CASSVTGGIGYGYTF.